A selection of T cell receptor beta chains follows, all from one sample in a study of blood T cell repertoires in COVID-19. Here immunoSEQ multiplex PCR was the method, and the copy in TCRdb shows in-frame clones only, minus some. The sample lists around 270,000 clones, approximately 88% occurring once. Sequenced sample: PBMCs or T cells enriched from blood (not recorded which). Receptor source: a woman between 35 and 50 years old who had been exposed to COVID-19. Both conserved end residues are part of each CDR3. D genes are given only for firm matches. Size is stated for part of the rows, as once, few or many counts, or as a class when the clone is expanded.

DNA	CDR3	D	size	V	J
TGTGCCTGGAGCGATACGACAGGGTGGGGGACCACTGAAGCTTTCTTT	CAWSDTTGWGTTEAFF	TRBD1	NA	TRBV30	TRBJ1-1
TGCACCAGCAGCCAACATACAATTCGCCTCAGGAGGCCAAATTCACCCCTCCACTTT	CTSSQHTIRLRRPNSPLHF	NA	NA	TRBV1	TRBJ1-6
TGTGCCAGCAGCGCAGGGGGCTCGGAAGGCTACACCTTC	CASSAGGSEGYTF	TRBD1	once	TRBV27	TRBJ1-2
TGTGCCAGCAGTGAAGCGCTTTGGCAGTCTCCCAATCAGCCCCAGCATTTT	CASSEALWQSPNQPQHF	NA	once	TRBV2	TRBJ1-5
TGTGCCACCAGTCCAGCGGGAGCTTCCGGGGAGCTGTTTTTT	CATSPAGASGELFF	TRBD2	few	TRBV24-1	TRBJ2-2
TGTGCCAGCAGCTTAACCCGTCAGGGGTATGGCTACACCTTC	CASSLTRQGYGYTF	NA	NA	TRBV7-2	TRBJ1-2
TGTGCCAGCAGTGAAAGGCAGCGGGACTACGAGCAGTACTTC	CASSERQRDYEQYF	TRBD2	NA	TRBV2	TRBJ2-7
TGTGCCAGCTCACCACCGTACTCGATAGAGACCCAGTACTTC	CASSPPYSIETQYF	NA	NA	TRBV18	TRBJ2-5
TGTGCCAGCGCTGACAGTAGTATTACTTTCTTT	CASADSSITFF	NA	NA	TRBV2	TRBJ1-1
TGTGCCAGCAGCCGAGGAGGGAACACTGAAGCTTTCTTT	CASSRGGNTEAFF	NA	few	TRBV3-1/TRBV3-2	TRBJ1-1
TGTGCCAGCAGTTTTGGGCAGACCTTCACAGATACGCAGTATTTT	CASSFGQTFTDTQYF	NA	NA	TRBV27	TRBJ2-3
TGTGCCAGCAGGACTGGGGATACGCAGTATTTT	CASRTGDTQYF	NA	NA	TRBV2	TRBJ2-3
TGTGCCAGCAGTAGCGAGACAGGGGTCCGCTACGAGCAGTACTTC	CASSSETGVRYEQYF	TRBD1	NA	TRBV6-5	TRBJ2-7
TGTGCCAGTAGTTCAGGGCCGATGAACACTGAAGCTTTCTTT	CASSSGPMNTEAFF	NA	NA	TRBV19	TRBJ1-1
TGTGCCAGCAGCTCACGACTAGCGGGAGCCCACACCGGGGAGCTGTTTTTT	CASSSRLAGAHTGELFF	TRBD2	NA	TRBV11-2	TRBJ2-2
TGTGCCAGCAGCCCTCACTCTAATGAGCAGTTCTTC	CASSPHSNEQFF	NA	NA	TRBV7-3	TRBJ2-1
TGTGCCAGCAGCTTAGGGGGAGGGAGTGAGCAGTTCTTC	CASSLGGGSEQFF	TRBD2	NA	TRBV7-3	TRBJ2-1
TGTGCCAGCAGCCTACCGGGACAGGGAGCTGGCTACACCTTC	CASSLPGQGAGYTF	TRBD1	NA	TRBV6-6	TRBJ1-2
TGTGCCAGTAGTATTCGGGGTTTCGCTGAAGCTTTCTTT	CASSIRGFAEAFF	NA	NA	TRBV19	TRBJ1-1
TGTGCCAGCTCACCACCTAATTTCCGGGACAGGGATGGCTACACCTTC	CASSPPNFRDRDGYTF	TRBD1	NA	TRBV18	TRBJ1-2
TGTGCCAGCAGTGAATATCCTGCGGGACAGGGGAGCACTGAAGCTTTCTTT	CASSEYPAGQGSTEAFF	TRBD1	NA	TRBV6-1	TRBJ1-1
TGTGCCAGTAGTGCCATGGACAGGACCTACGAGCAGTACTTC	CASSAMDRTYEQYF	TRBD1	NA	TRBV19	TRBJ2-7
TGCGCCAGCAGCCGCTTTGAGGCGGTCAATGAGCAGTTCTTC	CASSRFEAVNEQFF	NA	NA	TRBV4-1	TRBJ2-1
TGTGCCAGCAGCTTAGGGACAGTTAGCAATCAGCCCCAGCATTTT	CASSLGTVSNQPQHF	NA	NA	TRBV7-2	TRBJ1-5
TGTGCCAGCAGCCATCAGGGCACAGATACGCAGTATTTT	CASSHQGTDTQYF	NA	NA	TRBV3-1/TRBV3-2	TRBJ2-3
TGTGCCAGCAGTTTAGGGGGCCCAGATACGCAGTATTTT	CASSLGGPDTQYF	NA	NA	TRBV27	TRBJ2-3
TGTGCCAGCAGCCCCCCAGATTGGTCCCTTAACTATGGCTACACCTTC	CASSPPDWSLNYGYTF	NA	NA	TRBV5-6	TRBJ1-2
TGTGCCAGCAGCCAGGCGGGAGGCACTGAAGCTTTCTTT	CASSQAGGTEAFF	NA	few	TRBV7-2	TRBJ1-1
TGTGCCAGCACGTCGGGGGGGGAAGCTTTCTTT	CASTSGGEAFF	NA	once	TRBV6-5	TRBJ1-1
TGTGCCAGCAGCCCGGGGGACGGCTCCTACGAGCAGTACTTC	CASSPGDGSYEQYF	NA	NA	TRBV7-3	TRBJ2-7
TGTGCCAGTAGGAAACAGGGTTACACTGAAGCTTTCTTT	CASRKQGYTEAFF	NA	NA	TRBV19	TRBJ1-1
TGTGCCTGGAGTGCCCTGGACAGGGGGTGGGAGACCCAGTACTTC	CAWSALDRGWETQYF	TRBD1	NA	TRBV30	TRBJ2-5
TGCGCCAGCAGCCAAGTAACGACAGGGAACTATGGCTACACCTTC	CASSQVTTGNYGYTF	TRBD1	NA	TRBV4-1	TRBJ1-2
TGTGCCAGCCAGGGGACCAGGGGACGAGGTGAAAAACTGTTTTTT	CASQGTRGRGEKLFF	NA	NA	TRBV2	TRBJ1-4
TGTGCCAGCAGTCGGACAGTTAATGAAAAACTGTTTTTT	CASSRTVNEKLFF	NA	NA	TRBV6-5	TRBJ1-4